The 14 T cell receptor beta chains below all came from one sample that was sequenced in a study of control samples from healthy donors and cancer patients. The repertoire was sequenced with immunoSEQ multiplex PCR; TCRdb's copy has only in-frame clones and lacks some. In the table there are roughly 130,000 clones, roughly 90% of which are singletons. Specimen: blood. These receptors were taken from a man aged 25 to 40 in good health.

The V call is TRBV11-3, the J call TRBJ2-3; no clear D gene. Germline V gene sequence: CDR1 SGHNT, CDR2 YENEEA. CDR3 length equals 11 residues. Trimming shortened V by 5 bases and J by 7 bases, and 7 bases separated the two germline ends. The DNA for the CDR3 is TGTGCCAGCAGCGCGAAACATACGCAGTATTTT. This translates into CASSAKHTQYF.

V and J are TRBV6-5 and TRBJ2-7; 7 nucleotides align to TRBD1. J was trimmed by 5 bases and V by 4 bases; bases with no gene match: 8. Germline values: CDR1 MNHEY, CDR2 SVGAGI. The CDR3 spans 14 residues. The CDR3 here is CASSSGQEEDEQYF. The CDR3 nucleotides read TGTGCCAGCAGTTCTGGACAGGAGGAGGACGAGCAGTACTTC.

The chain uses TRBV29-1 and TRBJ2-5; 8 positions agree with TRBD2. The CDR3 is 14 residues long. Germline lookup yields CDR1 SQVTM and CDR2 ANQGSEA. Trimming removed 1 base from V and 5 bases from J; junction bases left unmatched: 6. The CDR3 coding sequence is TGCAGCGTTGAAGCGGGAGCGGGAGTCGAGACCCAGTACTTC. This translates into CSVEAGAGVETQYF.

The V call is TRBV4-1, the J call TRBJ2-5; possible D gene TRBD1, 5 bases. The CDR3 runs 14 residues. Trimming left V 1 base short and J 2 bases short, with 8 bases between. In germline, CDR1 is MGHRA, CDR2 YSYEKL. As DNA, the CDR3 is TGCGCCAGCAGCCAAGGACAGCGTCAAGAGACCCAGTACTTC. Encoded protein: CASSQGQRQETQYF.

CDR3 region: CASSYNILGLWSPLHF. CDR3 DNA sequence: TGTGCCAGCAGCTATAACATTCTTGGGTTGTGGTCACCCCTCCACTTT. The rearrangement links TRBV7-8 to TRBJ1-6, with D uncertain. With 4 bases removed from V and 10 bases from J, the gap between germline ends came to 20 bases. The CDR3 is 16 residues long. In germline, CDR1 is SGHVS, CDR2 FQNEAQ.

In the case of this clone: The same CDR3 can be traced to other DNA sequences in this sample. The chain is built from TRBV6-1 and TRBJ2-1; 12 nucleotides line up with TRBD2. This CDR3 region has 15 residues. Germline assignment: CDR1 MNHNS and CDR2 SASEGT. Trimming removed 2 bases from V and 8 bases from J; junction bases left unmatched: 4. CDR3 bases: TGTGCCAGCAGTGAACTAGCGGGAGGGCCCGATGAGCAGTTCTTC. This codes for CASSELAGGPDEQFF.

The chain recombines TRBV5-6 with TRBJ1-4, with D hard to call. CDR1 is SGHDT, CDR2 YYEEEE, per germline. Between the trimmed V and J ends, which lost 0 bases and 5 bases, there was a span of 8 bases. The CDR3 spans 14 residues. In nucleotides, the CDR3 is TGTGCCAGCAGCTTGGGCAGGACGAATGAAAAACTGTTTTTT. Translation gives CASSLGRTNEKLFF.

The chain recombines TRBV3-1 (or the pseudogene TRBV3-2) with TRBJ2-2; the D is unclear. Germline assignment: CDR1 LGHDT and CDR2 YNNKEL (reference sequence). CDR3 length equals 15 residues. The V end lost 4 bases, the J end lost 1 base, and 10 bases lay between the germline ends. The CDR3, as DNA: TGTGCCAGCAGCCCTGTACGGAGGAACACCGGGGAGCTGTTTTTT. Its translation: CASSPVRRNTGELFF.

The count of this clone is one. V usage is TRBV2 and J usage is TRBJ2-3, with D tentatively TRBD1 (5 bases). Per germline, CDR1 SNHLY and CDR2 FYNNEI. The V end lost 8 bases, the J end lost 3 bases, and 9 bases lay between the germline ends. This CDR3 comprises 12 residues. CDR3 nucleotides: TGTGCCAGCGCACAGGAAACAGATACGCAGTATTTT. It is translated as CASAQETDTQYF.

The chain couples TRBV29-1 to TRBJ2-7; D not resolved. Germline CDR1 and CDR2: SQVTM and ANQGSEA. This CDR3 is built from 13 residues. V lost 0 bases, J lost 2 bases, and 8 bases lay in between. DNA for the CDR3: TGCAGCGTTGAAGAACGTGGGGCCTACGAGCAGTACTTC. Amino acids: CSVEERGAYEQYF.

V usage is TRBV4-1 and J usage is TRBJ1-4; tentatively, D is TRBD1 (6 bases). V lost 1 base to trimming and J lost 4 bases, with 10 bases between them. Germline loops: CDR1 MGHRA, CDR2 YSYEKL. The CDR3 consists of 15 residues. CDR3 in amino acids: CASSQVGGGNEKLFF. CDR3 coding DNA: TGCGCCAGCAGCCAAGTGGGAGGGGGTAATGAAAAACTGTTTTTT.

The chain recombines TRBV15 with TRBJ2-2; 9 nucleotides match TRBD2. V was clipped by 0 bases and J by 6 bases; unmatched bases: 17. Germline CDR1 is LNHNV and CDR2 is YYDKDF (reference sequence). The CDR3 loop spans 20 amino acids. As DNA, the CDR3 is TGTGCCACCAGCAGAGATCTTGTCCCCGTAGCGGGAGCTTCACCCGGGGAGCTGTTTTTT. As protein: CATSRDLVPVAGASPGELFF.

The chain has TRBV7-9 and TRBJ2-1; D assignment may be TRBD1 or TRBD2 (5 bases each). The V end lost 5 bases, the J end lost 5 bases, and 10 bases lay between the germline ends. Looked up from germline, CDR1 is SEHNR and CDR2 is FQNEAQ (reference sequence). This CDR3 is 13 amino acids long. Written as DNA, the CDR3 is TGTGCCAGCAGCGAGGGGCATAACAATGAGCAGTTCTTC. It encodes CASSEGHNNEQFF.

The chain employs TRBV5-1 and TRBJ2-2, with D possibly TRBD2 on 6 matching bases. The CDR3 sequence is 16 residues long. V lost 4 bases and J lost 7, with 20 bases in between. Germline values: CDR1 SGHRS, CDR2 YFSETQ. The CDR3 sequence is CASSRGVAARDGELFF. The CDR3 nucleotides read TGCGCCAGCAGCCGCGGAGTAGCGGCCCGGGACGGGGAGCTGTTTTTT.